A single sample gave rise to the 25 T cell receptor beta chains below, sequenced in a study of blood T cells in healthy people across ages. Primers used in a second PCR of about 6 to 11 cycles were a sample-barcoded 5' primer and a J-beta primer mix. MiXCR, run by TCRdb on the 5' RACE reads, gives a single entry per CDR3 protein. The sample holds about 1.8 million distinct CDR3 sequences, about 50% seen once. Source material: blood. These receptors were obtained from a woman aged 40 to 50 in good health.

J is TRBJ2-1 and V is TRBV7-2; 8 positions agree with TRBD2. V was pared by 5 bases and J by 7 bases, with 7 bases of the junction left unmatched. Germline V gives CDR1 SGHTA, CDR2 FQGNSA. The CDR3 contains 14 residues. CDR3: CASSDRRGGNEQFF. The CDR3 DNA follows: TGTGCCAGCAGCGACAGACGGGGGGGGAATGAGCAGTTCTTC.

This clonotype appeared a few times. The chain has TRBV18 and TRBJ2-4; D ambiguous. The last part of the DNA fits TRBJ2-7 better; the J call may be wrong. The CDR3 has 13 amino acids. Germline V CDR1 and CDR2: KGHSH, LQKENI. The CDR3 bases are TGTGCCAGCTCACCACAGGCAGGACGCGAGCAGTACTTC. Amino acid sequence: CASSPQAGREQYF.

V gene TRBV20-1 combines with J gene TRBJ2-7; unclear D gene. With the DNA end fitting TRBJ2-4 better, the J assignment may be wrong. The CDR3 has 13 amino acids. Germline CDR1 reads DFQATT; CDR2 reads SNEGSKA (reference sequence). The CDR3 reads CSASLAVGNIQYF. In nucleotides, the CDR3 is TGCAGTGCTAGTCTCGCTGTAGGAAACATTCAGTACTTC.

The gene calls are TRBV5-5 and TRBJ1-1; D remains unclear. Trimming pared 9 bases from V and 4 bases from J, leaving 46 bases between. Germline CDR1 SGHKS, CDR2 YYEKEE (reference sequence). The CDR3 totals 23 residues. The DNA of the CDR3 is TGTGCCATGCTGTGGCTAAGCTGCTGGCACAGAGATACACGGCCGAGTCCACTCACTGAAGCTTTCTTT. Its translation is CAMLWLSCWHRDTRPSPLTEAFF.

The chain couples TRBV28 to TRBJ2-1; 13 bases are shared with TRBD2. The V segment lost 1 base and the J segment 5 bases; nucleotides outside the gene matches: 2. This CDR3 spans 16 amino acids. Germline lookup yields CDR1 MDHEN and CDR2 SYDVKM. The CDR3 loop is CASSLSGLAGDNEQFF. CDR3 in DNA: TGTGCCAGCAGTTTATCCGGACTAGCGGGGGACAATGAGCAGTTCTTC.

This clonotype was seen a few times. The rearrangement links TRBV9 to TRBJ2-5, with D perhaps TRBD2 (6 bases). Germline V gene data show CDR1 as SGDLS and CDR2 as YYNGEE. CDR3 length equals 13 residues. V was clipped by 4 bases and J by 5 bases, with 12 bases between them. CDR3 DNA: TGTGCCAGCAGCCCATCTAGCGCTGAGACCCAGTACTTC. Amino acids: CASSPSSAETQYF. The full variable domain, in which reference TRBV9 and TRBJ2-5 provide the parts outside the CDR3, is DSGVTQTPKHLITATGQRVTLRCSPRSGDLSVYWYQQSLDQGLQFLIQYYNGEERAKGNILERFSAQQFPDLHSELNLSSLELGDSALYFCASSPSSAETQYFGPGTRLLVL.

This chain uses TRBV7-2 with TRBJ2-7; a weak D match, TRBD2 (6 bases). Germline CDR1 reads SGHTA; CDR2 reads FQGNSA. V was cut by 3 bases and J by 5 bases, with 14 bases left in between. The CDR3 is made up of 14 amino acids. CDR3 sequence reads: CASSLARGGNEQYF. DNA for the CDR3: TGTGCCAGCAGCTTGGCAAGGGGAGGCAACGAGCAGTACTTC.

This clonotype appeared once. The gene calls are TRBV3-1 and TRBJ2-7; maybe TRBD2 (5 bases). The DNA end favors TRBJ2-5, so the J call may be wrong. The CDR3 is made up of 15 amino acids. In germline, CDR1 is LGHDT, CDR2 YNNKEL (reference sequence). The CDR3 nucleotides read TGTGCCAGCAGTCGCCTTCAGGTAGCGCAAGAGACCCAGTACTTC. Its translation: CASSRLQVAQETQYF.

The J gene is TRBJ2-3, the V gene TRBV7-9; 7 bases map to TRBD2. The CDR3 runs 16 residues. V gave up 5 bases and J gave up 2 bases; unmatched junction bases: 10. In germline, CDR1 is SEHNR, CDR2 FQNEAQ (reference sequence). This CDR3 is CASSPGTNLITDTQYF. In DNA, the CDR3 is TGTGCCAGCAGCCCCGGGACTAACCTGATCACAGATACGCAGTATTTT.

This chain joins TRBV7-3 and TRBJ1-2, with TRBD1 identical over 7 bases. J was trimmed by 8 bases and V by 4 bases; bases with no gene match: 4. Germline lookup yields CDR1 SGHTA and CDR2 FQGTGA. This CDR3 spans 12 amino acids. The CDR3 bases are TGTGCCAGCAGCTACCCGGGACAGGGCTACACCTTC. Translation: CASSYPGQGYTF.

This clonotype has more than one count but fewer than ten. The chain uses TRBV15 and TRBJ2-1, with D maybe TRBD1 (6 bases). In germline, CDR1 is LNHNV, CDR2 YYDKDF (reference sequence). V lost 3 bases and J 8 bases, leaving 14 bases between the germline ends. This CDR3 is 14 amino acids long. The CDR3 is CATSSLTGPDEQFF. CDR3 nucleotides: TGTGCCACCAGCAGCCTTACAGGGCCGGATGAGCAGTTCTTC.

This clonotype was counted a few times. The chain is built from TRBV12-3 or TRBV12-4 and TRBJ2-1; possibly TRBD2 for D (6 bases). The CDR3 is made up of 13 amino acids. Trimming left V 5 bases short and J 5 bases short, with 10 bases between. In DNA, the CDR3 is TGTGCCAGCAGTGGAGGGAGCCACAATGAGCAGTTCTTC. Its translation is CASSGGSHNEQFF.

The CDR3 spells CASSLRTGRGSYEQYF. The CDR3 bases are TGTGCCAGCAGTTTACGGACAGGGAGGGGATCCTACGAGCAGTACTTC. The chain joins TRBV28 to TRBJ2-7, with D perhaps matching TRBD1 (8 bases). The CDR3 totals 16 residues. Germline V gene sequence: CDR1 MDHEN, CDR2 SYDVKM. V was clipped by 2 bases and J by 1 base, with 15 bases between them.

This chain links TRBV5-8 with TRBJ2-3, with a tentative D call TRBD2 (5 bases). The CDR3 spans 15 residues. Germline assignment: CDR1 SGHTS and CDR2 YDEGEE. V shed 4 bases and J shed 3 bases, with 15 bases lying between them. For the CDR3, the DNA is TGTGCCAGCAGCGGTGAGGGCGAGAGGACAGATACGCAGTATTTT. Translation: CASSGEGERTDTQYF.

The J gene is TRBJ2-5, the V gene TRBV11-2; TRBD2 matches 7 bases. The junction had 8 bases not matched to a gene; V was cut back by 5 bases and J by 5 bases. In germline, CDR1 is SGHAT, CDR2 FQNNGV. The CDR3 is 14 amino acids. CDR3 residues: CASSLQSGRETQYF. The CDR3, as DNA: TGTGCCAGCAGCCTACAATCCGGGAGGGAGACCCAGTACTTC.

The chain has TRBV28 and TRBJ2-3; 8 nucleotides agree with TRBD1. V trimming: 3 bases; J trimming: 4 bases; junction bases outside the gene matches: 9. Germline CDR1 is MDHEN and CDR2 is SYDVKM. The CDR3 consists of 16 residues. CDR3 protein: CASSFQGTGRSDTQYF. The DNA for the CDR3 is TGTGCCAGCAGTTTCCAGGGGACAGGAAGGTCAGATACGCAGTATTTT. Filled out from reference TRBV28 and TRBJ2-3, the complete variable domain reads DVKVTQSSRYLVKRTGEKVFLECVQDMDHENMFWYRQDPGLGLRLIYFSYDVKMKEKGDIPEGYSVSREKKERFSLILESASTNQTSMYLCASSFQGTGRSDTQYFGPGTRLTVL.

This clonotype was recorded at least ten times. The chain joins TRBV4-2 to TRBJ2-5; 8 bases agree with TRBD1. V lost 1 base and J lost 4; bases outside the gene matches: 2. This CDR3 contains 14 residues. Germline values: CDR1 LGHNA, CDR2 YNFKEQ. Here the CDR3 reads CASSQGGTGETQYF. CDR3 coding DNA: TGTGCCAGCAGCCAAGGCGGGACAGGAGAGACCCAGTACTTC.

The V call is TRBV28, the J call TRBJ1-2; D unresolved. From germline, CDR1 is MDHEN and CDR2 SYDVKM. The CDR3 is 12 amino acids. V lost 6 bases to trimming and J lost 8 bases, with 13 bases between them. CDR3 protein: CASSRQFAGYTF. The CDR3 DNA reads TGTGCCAGCAGCCGACAATTCGCCGGCTACACCTTC.

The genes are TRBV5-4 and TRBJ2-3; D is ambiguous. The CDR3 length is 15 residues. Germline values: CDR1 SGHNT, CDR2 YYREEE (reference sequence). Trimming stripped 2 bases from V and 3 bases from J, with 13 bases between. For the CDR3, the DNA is TGTGCCAGCAGCTTAAGCCTTATCGATACAGATACGCAGTATTTT. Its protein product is CASSLSLIDTDTQYF. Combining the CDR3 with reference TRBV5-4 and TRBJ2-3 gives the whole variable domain ETGVTQSPTHLIKTRGQQVTLRCSSQSGHNTVSWYQQALGQGPQFIFQYYREEENGRGNFPPRFSGLQFPNYSSELNVNALELDDSALYLCASSLSLIDTDTQYFGPGTRLTVL.

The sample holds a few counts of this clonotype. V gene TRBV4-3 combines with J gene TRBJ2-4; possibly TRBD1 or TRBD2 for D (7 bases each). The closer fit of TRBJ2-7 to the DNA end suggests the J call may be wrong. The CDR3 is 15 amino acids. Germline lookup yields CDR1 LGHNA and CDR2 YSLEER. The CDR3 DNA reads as TGCGCCAGCAGCCAAGACCCAGGGGGAGGGAACGAGCAGTACTTC. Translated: CASSQDPGGGNEQYF.

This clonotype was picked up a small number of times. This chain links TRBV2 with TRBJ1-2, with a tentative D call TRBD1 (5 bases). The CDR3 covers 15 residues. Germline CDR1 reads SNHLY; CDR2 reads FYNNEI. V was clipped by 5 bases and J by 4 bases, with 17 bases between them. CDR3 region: CASSPQGFGGYGYTF. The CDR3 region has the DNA TGTGCCAGCAGTCCGCAGGGCTTCGGTGGCTATGGCTACACCTTC.

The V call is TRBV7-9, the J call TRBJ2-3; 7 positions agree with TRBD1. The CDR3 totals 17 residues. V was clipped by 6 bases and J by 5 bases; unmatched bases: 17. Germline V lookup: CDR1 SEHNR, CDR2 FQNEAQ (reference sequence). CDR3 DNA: TGTGCCAGCAGAGCTTTCGTCGACAGGGTGGGGAGAGATACGCAGTATTTT. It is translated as CASRAFVDRVGRDTQYF.

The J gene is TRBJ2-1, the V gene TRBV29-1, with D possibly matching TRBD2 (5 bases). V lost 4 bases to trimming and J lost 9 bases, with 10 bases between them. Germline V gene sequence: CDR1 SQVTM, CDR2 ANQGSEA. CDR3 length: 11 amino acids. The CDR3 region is CSVVPEGEQFF. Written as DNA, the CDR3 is TGCAGCGTTGTGCCCGAGGGTGAGCAGTTCTTC.

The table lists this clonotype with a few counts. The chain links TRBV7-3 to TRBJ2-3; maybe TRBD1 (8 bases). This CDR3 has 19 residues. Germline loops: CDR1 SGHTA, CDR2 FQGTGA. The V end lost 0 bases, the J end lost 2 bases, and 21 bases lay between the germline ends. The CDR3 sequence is CASSLTGGGGQALTDTQYF. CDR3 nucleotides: TGTGCCAGCAGCTTAACAGGTGGGGGGGGACAGGCCCTCACAGATACGCAGTATTTT.

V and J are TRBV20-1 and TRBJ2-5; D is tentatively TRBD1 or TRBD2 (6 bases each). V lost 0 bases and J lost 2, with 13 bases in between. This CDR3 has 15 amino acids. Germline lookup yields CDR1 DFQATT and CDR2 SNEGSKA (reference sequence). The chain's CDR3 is CSARDPQGTQETQYF. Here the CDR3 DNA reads TGCAGTGCTAGAGATCCCCAGGGGACTCAAGAGACCCAGTACTTC.